This TCR beta chain originates from a study of CD8+CD57+ T cells in acquired aplastic anemia. Overall study: Mean yield of DNA from sorted CD4+ and CD8+ cells was 3.2 ug.

Patients who underwent sequencing had shown CD8+CD57+ cell expansion by flow cytometry. Genomic DNA acted as the template from which TCR beta VDJ combination and CDR3 sequence profiling were carried out. TCRdb analysed the reads with MiXCR anew, one entry per CDR3 protein. Among under 200,000 distinct CDR3 sequences listed, 48% were seen once. Findings and caveats of the study: Found in both controls and patients were almost 30 CD8+ CDR3 sequences. Between the patient and control groups, CD8+ Simpson's diversity did not differ significantly.

Unmatched junction bases numbered 9, after V lost 3 bases and J lost 4 bases. The CDR3 spans 16 residues. This clonotype was observed at least ten times. Its target is not known. The specimen sequenced was sorted CD4+, CD8+, or CD8+CD57+ T cells (not recorded which) from PBMCs. This chain connects TRBV12-3 or TRBV12-4 to TRBJ2-3; 8 positions match TRBD2. This receptor was identified in a human donor with aplastic anemia. CDR3 loop: CASSLEDGRAADTQYF. CDR3 DNA sequence: TGTGCCAGCAGTTTGGAAGACGGGAGGGCGGCAGATACGCAGTATTTT.